Here is one T cell receptor (beta chain) with its context. Its antigen is unidentified. A multiplex PCR was run with 60 Vbeta primers and 13 Jbeta primers. Method: immunoSEQ multiplex PCR; TCRdb's copy keeps in-frame clones and lacks some. The data contain over 110,000 clones, 75% to 85% of them singletons. These data are taken from a study of cytomegalovirus exposure and HLA in healthy donors. General observations from the study: Association of fewer than 20,000 TCR beta sequences with HLA alleles was found at 0.05 false discovery rate in a later analysis. Certain sequence variants were highly shared and formed a cluster, and this cluster was likely a sequencing artifact. In a later analysis, an Asian-associated ancestry cluster reportedly showed fewer N-insertions than the roughly 730-donor mean.

This TCR derives from a woman between 18 and 29 years old in good health and CMV-seropositive. Sequencing input: PBMCs.

CDR3 amino acids: CASRTGPNTEAFF. DNA of the CDR3: TGTGCCAGCAGGACAGGGCCGAACACTGAAGCTTTCTTT. This chain links TRBV27 with TRBJ1-1; 7 nucleotides agree with TRBD1. The CDR3 contains 13 residues. CDR1 and CDR2 from the germline V gene are MNHEY and SMNVEV (reference sequence). V lost 6 bases to trimming and J lost 1 base; unmatched junction nucleotides: 2.